This T cell receptor (beta chain) was identified during a study of T cells in Graves' hyperthyroidism and ophthalmopathy. Background on the study: Specimen type is peripheral blood, collected at initial diagnosis prior to any treatment.

Researchers took RNA transcripts and amplified the TCR beta CDR3 regions from them. Primed by the HTBI set, a first-round RT-PCR was run on the TCR CDR3. TCRdb re-called the multiplex PCR reads with MiXCR, one entry per CDR3 protein. The sample yields more than 550,000 distinct CDR3 sequences, roughly 17% seen once. Germline loops: CDR1 SGDLS, CDR2 YYNGEE. V lost 2 bases, J lost 3 bases, and 9 bases lay in between. The CDR3 has 15 residues. This sequence joins TRBV9 and TRBJ1-6; no clear D. Sequencing was carried out using blood. This clonotype was sampled from a man aged 50 or older with Graves' hyperthyroidism. This CDR3 reads CASSVSTNYNSPLHF. The CDR3 nucleotides are TGTGCCAGCAGCGTTTCAACAAACTATAATTCACCCCTCCACTTT.